This TCR beta chain was captured by sequencing in a study of blood T cell repertoires in COVID-19. Study information: T cells, B-cell-depleted T cells, or PBMCs provided the cDNA or gDNA that served as material.

This CDR3 contains 16 residues. The germline V gene has CDR1 SGHNT and CDR2 YENEEA. The junction had 9 bases not matched to a gene; V was cut back by 3 bases and J by 4 bases. TCRdb's copy holds only in-frame clones and misses some; the assay was immunoSEQ multiplex PCR. Among 150,000 to 200,000 clones listed, roughly 80% were seen once. The gene calls are TRBV11-3 and TRBJ2-3; 8 nucleotides align to TRBD2. This receptor was identified in a woman in her 70s with COVID-19, enrolled during active disease. The sequencing input was peripheral blood. The CDR3 nucleotides are TGTGCCAGCAGCTTTAAGAGAAGCGGGAGACCAGATACGCAGTATTTT. Protein sequence: CASSFKRSGRPDTQYF.